A single sample gave rise to the 9 T cell receptor beta chains below, sequenced in a study of shared clonotypes between healthy human individuals. CD45RO-negative CD8 cells positively selected for CCR7 made up the naive population, which excluded terminally differentiated effector memory CD45RA+ cells. Some clones are missing from TCRdb's copy, which holds only in-frame ones; the method was immunoSEQ multiplex PCR. This table holds millions of clones, approximately 94% found once. What was sequenced was naive CD8+ T cells sorted from blood. These receptor sequences come from a man younger than 35 in good health.

This chain connects TRBV27 to TRBJ1-1, with D possibly TRBD1 on 5 matching bases. Trimming shortened V by 7 bases and J by 1 base, and 16 bases separated the two germline ends. Per germline, CDR1 MNHEY and CDR2 SMNVEV (reference sequence). This CDR3 region has 15 residues. The CDR3 loop is CASNPPGGGNTEAFF. As DNA, the CDR3 is TGTGCCAGCAACCCTCCGGGGGGAGGGAACACTGAAGCTTTCTTT.

CDR3 region: CAIVAGTDSYEQYF. The CDR3 DNA reads TGTGCCATCGTTGCCGGGACAGACTCCTACGAGCAGTACTTC. V gene TRBV2 combines with J gene TRBJ2-7, with 7 bases fitting TRBD1. The CDR3 consists of 14 residues. The germline CDR1 and CDR2 sequences are SNHLY and FYNNEI. After removal of 10 bases from V and 0 bases from J, the junction contained 9 bases not matched to a gene.

The V gene is TRBV10-3, the J gene TRBJ2-5; either TRBD1 or TRBD2 may fit D (5 bases each). Per the germline V gene, CDR1 is ENHRY and CDR2 is SYGVKD. V lost 6 bases and J 1 base, leaving 9 bases between the germline ends. The CDR3 totals 13 residues. DNA for the CDR3: TGTGCCATCAGAGCGGACATCCAAGAGACCCAGTACTTC. Residues: CAIRADIQETQYF.

The genes are TRBV6-5 and TRBJ2-5; TRBD1 or TRBD2 may be the D gene (5 bases each). V was clipped by 7 bases and J by 2 bases, with 14 bases between them. Germline V gene data show CDR1 as MNHEY and CDR2 as SVGAGI. The CDR3 consists of 14 residues. The CDR3: CASTLGGGQETQYF. CDR3 sequence (DNA): TGTGCCAGCACCCTTGGGGGTGGTCAAGAGACCCAGTACTTC.

The chain uses TRBV27 and TRBJ2-7; 7 nucleotides agree with TRBD1. CDR3 length: 16 residues. Germline V gene lookup returns CDR1 MNHEY and CDR2 SMNVEV (reference sequence). V trimming: 0 bases; J trimming: 3 bases; junction bases outside the gene matches: 8. The CDR3 here is CASSLSVGTVFYEQYF. The CDR3 coding sequence is TGTGCCAGCAGTTTATCTGTGGGGACAGTTTTCTACGAGCAGTACTTC.

The V gene is TRBV7-9, the J gene TRBJ2-3; D remains ambiguous. The CDR3 totals 14 residues. Trimming shortened V by 5 bases and J by 0 bases, and 9 bases separated the two germline ends. Germline V CDR1 and CDR2: SEHNR, FQNEAQ (reference sequence). This chain's CDR3 is CASSPITSTDTQYF. The CDR3 region has the DNA TGTGCCAGCAGCCCTATCACTAGCACAGATACGCAGTATTTT.

Concerning this clone: This sample also contains other DNA sequences that code for the same CDR3. V and J are TRBV9 and TRBJ2-1; TRBD2 matches 7 bases. Germline assignment: CDR1 SGDLS and CDR2 YYNGEE. V shed 0 bases, J shed 4 bases, and the junction held 4 bases outside the gene matches. This CDR3 contains 15 residues. The CDR3 sequence: CASSVAGGTYNEQFF. CDR3 bases: TGTGCCAGCAGCGTAGCGGGGGGAACTTACAATGAGCAGTTCTTC.

This chain links TRBV7-9 with TRBJ1-1; possibly TRBD1 for D (6 bases). This CDR3 comprises 15 residues. The V end was cut by 0 bases, the J end by 4 bases, with 12 bases between. Germline CDR1 and CDR2: SEHNR and FQNEAQ (reference sequence). DNA for the CDR3: TGTGCCAGCAGCTTAGCGCAGGGGCGCTTCACTGAAGCTTTCTTT. The encoded protein is CASSLAQGRFTEAFF.

V and J are TRBV5-4 and TRBJ2-3, with 7 bases that match TRBD2. The CDR3 runs to 15 residues. V shed 2 bases, J shed 6 bases, and the junction held 9 bases outside the gene matches. The germline V gene encodes CDR1 SGHNT and CDR2 YYREEE (reference sequence). The CDR3 nucleotides read TGTGCCAGCAGCTTCCAGGGACTATTAAGGGATACGCAGTATTTT. It encodes CASSFQGLLRDTQYF.